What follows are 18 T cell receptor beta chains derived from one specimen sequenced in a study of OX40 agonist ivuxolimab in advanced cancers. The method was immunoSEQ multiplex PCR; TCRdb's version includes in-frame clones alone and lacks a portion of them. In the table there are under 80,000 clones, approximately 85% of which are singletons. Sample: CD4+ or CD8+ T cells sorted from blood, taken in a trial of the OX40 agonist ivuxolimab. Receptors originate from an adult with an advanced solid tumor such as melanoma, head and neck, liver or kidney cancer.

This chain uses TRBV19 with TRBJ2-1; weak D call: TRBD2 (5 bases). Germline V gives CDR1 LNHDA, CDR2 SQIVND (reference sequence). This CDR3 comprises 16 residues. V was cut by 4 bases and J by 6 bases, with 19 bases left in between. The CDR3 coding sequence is TGTGCCAGTAGTACGGGGATCCCGGTGCCTTTCAATGAGCAGTTCTTC. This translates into CASSTGIPVPFNEQFF.

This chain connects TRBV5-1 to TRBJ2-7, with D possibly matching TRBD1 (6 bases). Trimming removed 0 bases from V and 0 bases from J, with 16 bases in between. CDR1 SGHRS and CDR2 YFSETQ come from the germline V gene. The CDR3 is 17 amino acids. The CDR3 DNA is TGCGCCAGCAGCTTGGCAGGCTTCGACAGGAGCTCCTACGAGCAGTACTTC. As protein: CASSLAGFDRSSYEQYF. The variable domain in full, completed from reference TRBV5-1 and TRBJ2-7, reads KAGVTQTPRYLIKTRGQQVTLSCSPISGHRSVSWYQQTPGQGLQFLFEYFSETQRNKGNFPGRFSGRQFSNSRSEMNVSTLELGDSALYLCASSLAGFDRSSYEQYFGPGTRLTVT.

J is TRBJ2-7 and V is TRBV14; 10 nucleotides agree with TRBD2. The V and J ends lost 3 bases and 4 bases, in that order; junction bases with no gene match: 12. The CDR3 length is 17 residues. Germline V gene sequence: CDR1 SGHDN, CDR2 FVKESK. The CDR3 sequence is CASSQQYSGRSRYEQYF. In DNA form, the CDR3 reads TGTGCCAGCAGCCAGCAGTATAGCGGGAGGAGTAGGTACGAGCAGTACTTC.

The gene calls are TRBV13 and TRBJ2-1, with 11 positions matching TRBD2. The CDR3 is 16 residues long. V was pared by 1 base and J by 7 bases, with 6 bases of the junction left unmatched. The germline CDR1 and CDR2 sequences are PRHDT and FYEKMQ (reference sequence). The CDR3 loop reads CASSLVPSGGLNEQFF. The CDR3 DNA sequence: TGTGCCAGCAGCTTAGTACCTAGCGGGGGGTTAAATGAGCAGTTCTTC. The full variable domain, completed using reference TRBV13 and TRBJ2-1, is AAGVIQSPRHLIKEKRETATLKCYPIPRHDTVYWYQQGPGQDPQFLISFYEKMQSDKGSIPDRFSAQQFSDYHSELNMSSLELGDSALYFCASSLVPSGGLNEQFFGPGTRLTVL.

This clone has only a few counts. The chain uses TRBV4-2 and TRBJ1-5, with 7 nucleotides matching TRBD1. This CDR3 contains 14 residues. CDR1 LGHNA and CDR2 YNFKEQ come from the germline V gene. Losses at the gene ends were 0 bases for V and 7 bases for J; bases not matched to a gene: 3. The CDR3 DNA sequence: TGTGCCAGCAGCCAAGATCAGGGGGAACAGCCCCAGCATTTT. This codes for CASSQDQGEQPQHF.

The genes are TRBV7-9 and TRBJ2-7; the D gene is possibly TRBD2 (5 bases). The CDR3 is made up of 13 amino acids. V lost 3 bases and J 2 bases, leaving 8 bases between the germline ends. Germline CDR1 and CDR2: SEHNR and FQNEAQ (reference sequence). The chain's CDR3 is CASSFGETYEQYF. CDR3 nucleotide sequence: TGTGCCAGCAGCTTCGGGGAGACCTACGAGCAGTACTTC.

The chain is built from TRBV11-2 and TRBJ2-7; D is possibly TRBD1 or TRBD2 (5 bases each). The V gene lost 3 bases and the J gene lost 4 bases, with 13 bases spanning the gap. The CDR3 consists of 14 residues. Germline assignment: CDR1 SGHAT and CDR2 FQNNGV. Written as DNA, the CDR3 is TGTGCCAGCAGCTTGGGCAGGGCGGGTTACGAGCAGTACTTC. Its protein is CASSLGRAGYEQYF.

The DNA of the CDR3 is TGTGCCAGCAGTTACAGGGACCGCTCTGGAAACACCATATATTTT. This gives the protein CASSYRDRSGNTIYF. V and J are TRBV6-5 and TRBJ1-3; possible D gene TRBD1, 5 bases. V shed 2 bases and J shed 0 bases, with 8 bases lying between them. The CDR3 runs 15 residues. Germline V gene lookup returns CDR1 MNHEY and CDR2 SVGAGI.

The CDR3 DNA reads as TGTGCCAGCAGCTTTCGTACCACGGGGTGGAATGGCTACACCTTC. This sequence encodes CASSFRTTGWNGYTF. This chain joins TRBV5-4 and TRBJ1-2, with no clear D. V lost 2 bases and J lost 6, with 17 bases in between. The germline gives CDR1 SGHNT, CDR2 YYREEE (reference sequence). This CDR3 has 15 amino acids.

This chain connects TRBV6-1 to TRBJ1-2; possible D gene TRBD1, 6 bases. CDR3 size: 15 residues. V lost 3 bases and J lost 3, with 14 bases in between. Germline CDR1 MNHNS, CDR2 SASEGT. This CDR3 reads CASSEDRGEYYGYTF. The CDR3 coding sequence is TGTGCCAGCAGTGAGGATAGGGGGGAGTACTATGGCTACACCTTC.

CDR3 sequence: CASRTGTYGYTF. In nucleotides, the CDR3 is TGTGCCAGCAGAACAGGGACCTATGGCTACACCTTC. The chain uses TRBV28 and TRBJ1-2; tentatively, D is TRBD1 (6 bases). This CDR3 comprises 12 residues. V dropped 6 bases and J dropped 4 bases, with 9 bases sitting between them. Germline V gene lookup returns CDR1 MDHEN and CDR2 SYDVKM.

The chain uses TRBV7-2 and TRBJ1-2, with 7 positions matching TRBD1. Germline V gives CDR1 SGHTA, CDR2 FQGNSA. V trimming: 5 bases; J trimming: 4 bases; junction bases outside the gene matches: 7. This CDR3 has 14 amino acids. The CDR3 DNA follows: TGTGCCAGCAGCCAAAACAGGGGCGGCTATGGCTACACCTTC. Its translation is CASSQNRGGYGYTF.

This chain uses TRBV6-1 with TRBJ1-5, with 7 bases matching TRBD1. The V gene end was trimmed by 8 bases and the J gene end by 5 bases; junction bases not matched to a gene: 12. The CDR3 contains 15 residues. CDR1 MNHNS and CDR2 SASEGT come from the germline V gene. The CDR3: CASSRGAGEHQPQHF. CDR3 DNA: TGTGCCAGCTCCAGGGGGGCAGGGGAACATCAGCCCCAGCATTTT.

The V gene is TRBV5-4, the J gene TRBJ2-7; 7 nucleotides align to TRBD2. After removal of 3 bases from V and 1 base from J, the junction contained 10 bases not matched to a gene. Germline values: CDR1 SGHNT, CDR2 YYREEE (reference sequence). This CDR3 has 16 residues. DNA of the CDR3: TGTGCCAGCAGCTCCAGGGCTAGCGGAAATTCCTACGAGCAGTACTTC. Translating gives CASSSRASGNSYEQYF.

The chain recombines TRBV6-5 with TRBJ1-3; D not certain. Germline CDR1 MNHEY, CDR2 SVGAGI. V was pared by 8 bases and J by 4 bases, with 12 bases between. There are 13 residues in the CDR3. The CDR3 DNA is TGTGCCAGCGTTAAAGACATCGGAAACACCATATATTTT. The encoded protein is CASVKDIGNTIYF.

CDR3 in DNA: TGTGCCAGCAGCTCGACGGTGGGAAACACCATATATTTT. Its protein product is CASSSTVGNTIYF. V is TRBV7-2 and J is TRBJ1-3; D not resolved. The CDR3 covers 13 residues. Trimming left V 4 bases short and J 4 bases short, with 8 bases between. Germline CDR1 SGHTA, CDR2 FQGNSA.

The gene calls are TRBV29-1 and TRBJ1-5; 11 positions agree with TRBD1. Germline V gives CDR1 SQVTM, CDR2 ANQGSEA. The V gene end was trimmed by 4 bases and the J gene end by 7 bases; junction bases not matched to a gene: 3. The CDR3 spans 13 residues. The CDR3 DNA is TGCAGCGTTGGGGGGGACAGGGGGCAGCCCCAGCATTTT. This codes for CSVGGDRGQPQHF.

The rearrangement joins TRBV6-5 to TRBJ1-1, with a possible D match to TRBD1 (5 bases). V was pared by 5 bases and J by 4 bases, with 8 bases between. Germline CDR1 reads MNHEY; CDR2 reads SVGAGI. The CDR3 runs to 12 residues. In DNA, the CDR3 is TGTGCCAGCAGTCGGGGGGGCACTGAAGCTTTCTTT. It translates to CASSRGGTEAFF.